This is a list of T cell receptor beta chains from one sample in a study of regulatory T cells in long-lasting Graves disease. Each CDR3 protein is one row after TCRdb ran MiXCR on the multiplex PCR reads. The sample records 350,000 to 500,000 distinct CDR3 sequences, approximately 16% being singletons. The sample also formed part of further work on T cells in Graves' hyperthyroidism and ophthalmopathy.

The specimen comprised peripheral blood mononuclear cells (PBMCs), sampled at new diagnosis, from a patient treated with antithyroid drugs. The source is a woman in her twenties or thirties with Graves disease. Each CDR3 is given with its conserved first and last residue. Each record gives: clone size, D gene, J gene, CDR3 length, V gene, CDR3 protein, CDR3 DNA. The D gene is left open where the match is weak. Only some rows state a clone size, as once, few, many or a class for expanded clones.

NA NA TRBJ2-1 16 TRBV4-1 CASSQDWDVSYNEQFF TGTGCCAGCAGCCAAGATTGGGACGTTTCCTACAATGAGCAGTTCTTC
NA NA TRBJ2-2 14 TRBV7-9 CASKSSQNTGELFF TGTGCCAGCAAGTCCTCCCAGAACACCGGGGAGCTGTTTTTT
many NA TRBJ1-2 14 TRBV28 CASTIYGVNYGYTF TGTGCCAGCACCATTTACGGGGTAAACTATGGCTACACCTTC
NA NA TRBJ2-1 11 TRBV20-1 CSARGSNEQFF TGCAGTGCTAGAGGTTCTAATGAGCAGTTCTTC
many TRBD2 TRBJ2-7 14 TRBV7-2 CASRKGGSSYEQYF TGTGCCAGCAGGAAGGGCGGGAGCTCCTACGAGCAGTACTTC
NA NA TRBJ1-6 16 TRBV9 CASSVVRTATNSPLHF TGTGCCAGCAGCGTAGTGCGGACAGCCACCAATTCACCCCTCCACTTT
many NA TRBJ1-5 13 TRBV20-1 CSARGREHQPQHF TGCAGTGCTAGGGGCAGGGAACATCAGCCCCAGCATTTT
few TRBD2 TRBJ2-1 16 TRBV20-1 CSARGSSGSSYNEQFF TGCAGTGCTAGAGGTTCAAGCGGGAGCTCCTACAATGAGCAGTTCTTC
few NA TRBJ2-1 16 TRBV16 CASSQSRTSRTNEQFF TGTGCCAGCAGCCAATCCCGCACTAGCAGAACCAATGAGCAGTTCTTC
many NA TRBJ1-3 14 TRBV11-2 CASSLEVSGNTIYF TGTGCCAGCAGCTTAGAAGTCTCTGGAAACACCATATATTTT
NA TRBD2 TRBJ2-2 15 TRBV6-1 CASSGLAKNTGELFF TGTGCCAGCAGTGGACTAGCGAAGAACACCGGGGAGCTGTTTTTT
NA TRBD2 TRBJ2-1 13 TRBV27 CASSYREGDEQFF TGTGCCAGCAGTTATCGGGAGGGGGATGAGCAGTTCTTC
NA TRBD1 TRBJ2-5 19 TRBV7-9 CASSLAGWDSRPGQETQYF TGTGCCAGCAGCTTAGCGGGCTGGGACAGCCGGCCGGGACAAGAGACCCAGTACTTC
NA NA TRBJ2-4 15 TRBV28 CVSSQITGRGYGHTF TGTGTCAGCAGCCAGATAACGGGCCGGGGCTATGGCCACACCTTC
NA NA TRBJ2-2 13 TRBV3-1 CASSQSDTGELFF TGTGCCAGCAGCCAATCAGACACCGGGGAGCTGTTTTTT
NA NA TRBJ2-3 14 TRBV7-6 CASSSLDSTDTQYF TGTGCCAGCAGCTCATTGGATAGCACAGATACGCAGTATTTT
few TRBD2 TRBJ2-1 16 TRBV12-3/TRBV12-4 CASSPAWGGSYNEQFF TGTGCCAGCAGTCCCGCCTGGGGGGGTTCCTACAATGAGCAGTTCTTC
many NA TRBJ2-1 13 TRBV7-2 CASTSSSYNEQFF TGTGCCAGCACCTCATCCTCATACAATGAGCAGTTCTTC
few TRBD1 TRBJ2-7 14 TRBV4-1 CASSQGQGNNEQYF TGCGCCAGCAGCCAGGGACAGGGAAATAACGAGCAGTACTTC
many TRBD2 TRBJ2-1 15 TRBV29-1 CSVLAVGGLYNEQFF TGCAGCGTTCTTGCTGTGGGAGGGCTTTACAATGAGCAGTTCTTC
few TRBD1 TRBJ1-6 15 TRBV2 CASSAGTGGSSPLHF TGTGCCAGCAGTGCCGGGACAGGGGGCAGCTCACCCCTCCACTTT
many TRBD2 TRBJ2-1 16 TRBV28 CASSLDGAGVRNEQFF TGTGCCAGCAGTTTAGATGGAGCGGGAGTGAGGAATGAGCAGTTCTTC
many NA TRBJ2-2 15 TRBV28 CASSLPGADTGELFF TGTGCCAGCAGTCTTCCGGGAGCAGACACCGGGGAGCTGTTTTTT
NA NA TRBJ2-7 13 TRBV9 CASSVKGGYEQYF TGTGCCAGCAGCGTAAAGGGGGGCTACGAGCAGTACTTC
NA NA TRBJ2-1 14 TRBV19 CASSPSGLNNEQFF TGTGCCAGTAGTCCAAGCGGACTCAACAATGAGCAGTTCTTC
many TRBD1 TRBJ2-7 15 TRBV7-6 CASSLATGGPYEQYF TGTGCCAGCAGCTTAGCGACAGGGGGTCCTTACGAGCAGTACTTC
many NA TRBJ2-7 14 TRBV7-9 CASSLPPPSYEQYF TGTGCCAGCAGCTTACCCCCACCCTCCTACGAGCAGTACTTC
few NA TRBJ1-3 14 TRBV29-1 CSVGEGRRGNTIYF TGCAGCGTTGGAGAGGGGCGACGGGGAAACACCATATATTTT
NA NA TRBJ1-6 16 TRBV20-1 CSASPAGGDGNSPLHF TGCAGTGCTAGCCCCGCGGGGGGTGACGGTAATTCACCCCTCCACTTT
many TRBD2 TRBJ2-7 17 TRBV20-1 CSARRKLLAVGVYEQYF TGCAGTGCTAGGAGGAAACTACTAGCGGTCGGCGTCTACGAGCAGTACTTC
NA NA TRBJ2-3 14 TRBV5-1 CASKGIPLTDTQYF TGCGCCAGCAAGGGGATACCCCTGACAGATACGCAGTATTTT
NA NA TRBJ1-2 15 TRBV19 CASDLSTARNYGYTF TGTGCCAGTGATCTTTCGACAGCTAGGAACTATGGCTACACCTTC
many TRBD2 TRBJ2-3 20 TRBV7-2 CASSVRLGLAERWSTDTQYF TGTGCCAGCAGCGTCCGTTTGGGACTAGCGGAGAGGTGGAGCACAGATACGCAGTATTTT
NA TRBD1 TRBJ1-4 18 TRBV5-4 CASSFGTGVLSGNEKLFF TGCGCCAGCAGCTTCGGGACAGGGGTCCTTTCTGGGAATGAAAAACTGTTTTTT
many TRBD2 TRBJ2-7 14 TRBV2 CASSPTSVAYEQYF TGTGCCAGCAGCCCGACTAGCGTCGCATACGAGCAGTACTTC
many NA TRBJ2-1 14 TRBV18 CASSLGPSYNEQFF TGTGCCAGCTCACTGGGTCCATCCTACAATGAGCAGTTCTTC
few TRBD1 TRBJ2-2 14 TRBV10-1 CASREDRGTGELFF TGCGCCAGCAGAGAAGACAGGGGGACCGGGGAGCTGTTTTTT
NA NA TRBJ1-1 14 TRBV25-1 CASSESWGRTEAFF TGTGCCAGCAGTGAATCTTGGGGGAGGACTGAAGCTTTCTTT
NA TRBD1 TRBJ2-1 14 TRBV6-2/TRBV6-3 CASSEGQGADEQFF TGTGCCAGCAGTGAGGGACAGGGGGCGGATGAGCAGTTCTTC
few NA TRBJ2-1 12 TRBV6-1 CATGDSHNEQFF TGTGCTACGGGAGATTCCCACAATGAGCAGTTCTTC
many NA TRBJ2-7 12 TRBV10-3 CAIRDPSYEQYF TGTGCCATCAGAGACCCATCCTACGAGCAGTACTTC
NA TRBD1 TRBJ1-2 14 TRBV24-1 CATSHGTGMLGYTF TGTGCCACCAGCCACGGGACAGGGATGCTTGGCTACACCTTC
many NA TRBJ1-5 14 TRBV20-1 CSATPGGPGQPQHF TGCAGTGCTACTCCAGGTGGCCCGGGACAGCCCCAGCATTTT
many TRBD1 TRBJ2-1 13 TRBV5-1 CASSVTGGHEQFF TGCGCCAGCAGCGTCACAGGGGGCCATGAGCAGTTCTTC
few TRBD2 TRBJ2-2 17 TRBV5-1 CASSRGLAGGPAGELFF TGCGCCAGCAGCAGAGGACTAGCGGGAGGGCCCGCCGGGGAGCTGTTTTTT